These 7 T cell receptor beta chains were all obtained from the same sample, sequenced in a study of blood T cell repertoires in COVID-19. The method was immunoSEQ multiplex PCR; TCRdb's version includes in-frame clones alone and lacks a portion of them. The sample holds tens of thousands of clones, 65% to 90% seen once. Sequencing used peripheral blood. The receptors shown here come from a man in his sixties with acute or convalescent COVID-19.

The CDR3 spells CASSLTGAAGYNEQFF. DNA for the CDR3: TGCGCCAGCAGCCTTACAGGGGCCGCCGGTTACAATGAGCAGTTCTTC. This chain uses TRBV5-1 with TRBJ2-1, with 7 bases that match TRBD1. Germline-derived CDR1 and CDR2 are SGHRS and YFSETQ. The CDR3 sequence is 16 residues long. J gave up 4 bases and V 4 bases, and 11 bases lay outside the gene matches.

The chain links TRBV30 to TRBJ1-2; the match to TRBD1 covers 10 bases. With 5 bases clipped from V and 6 bases from J, the junction kept 0 bases outside the gene matches. There are 11 residues in the CDR3. The germline CDR1 and CDR2 sequences are GTSNPN and SVGIG (reference sequence). CDR3 in DNA: TGTGCCTGGGGACAGGGGGATGGCTACACCTTC. This codes for CAWGQGDGYTF.

In this sample, this clone turned up once. The chain joins TRBV11-2 to TRBJ2-7, with 7 bases matching TRBD1. With 6 bases clipped from V and 6 bases from J, the junction kept 5 bases outside the gene matches. This CDR3 is built from 12 residues. Germline CDR1 is SGHAT and CDR2 is FQNNGV. The CDR3 sequence is CASSPTGFEQYF. The CDR3 nucleotides read TGTGCCAGCAGTCCGACAGGGTTCGAGCAGTACTTC.

The CDR3 DNA is TGCGCCAGCAGCCAGACGTTTCCCCTAGGGCAGTACTTC. Protein product: CASSQTFPLGQYF. The chain couples TRBV5-1 to TRBJ2-7, with D uncertain. The CDR3 totals 13 residues. The V end was cut by 4 bases, the J end by 9 bases, with 17 bases between. The germline V gene has CDR1 SGHRS and CDR2 YFSETQ.

The chain links TRBV27 to TRBJ2-7; TRBD1 matches 7 bases. Losses at the gene ends were 5 bases for V and 3 bases for J; bases not matched to a gene: 4. CDR3 length: 13 amino acids. CDR1 and CDR2 from the germline V gene are MNHEY and SMNVEV (reference sequence). The CDR3 region has the DNA TGTGCCAGCAGTACCCGGGACAGCTACGAGCAGTACTTC. The encoded protein is CASSTRDSYEQYF.

The V gene is TRBV10-3, the J gene TRBJ2-3; the D is unclear. V was clipped by 8 bases and J by 6 bases, with 18 bases between them. The length of the CDR3 is 14 residues. Germline V gene lookup returns CDR1 ENHRY and CDR2 SYGVKD. The CDR3 here is CAIEPAAPRDTQYF. CDR3 coding DNA: TGTGCCATCGAACCGGCGGCACCCCGCGATACGCAGTATTTT.

The gene calls are TRBV7-7 and TRBJ2-6, with no clear D. V lost 5 bases and J lost 4, with 12 bases in between. The V gene's germline CDR1 is SSHAT and CDR2 FNYEAQ (reference sequence). There are 15 residues in the CDR3. The CDR3 DNA reads as TGTGCCAGCAGCCCAAGTCGTACAGGGGCCAACGTCCTGACTTTC. Protein: CASSPSRTGANVLTF.